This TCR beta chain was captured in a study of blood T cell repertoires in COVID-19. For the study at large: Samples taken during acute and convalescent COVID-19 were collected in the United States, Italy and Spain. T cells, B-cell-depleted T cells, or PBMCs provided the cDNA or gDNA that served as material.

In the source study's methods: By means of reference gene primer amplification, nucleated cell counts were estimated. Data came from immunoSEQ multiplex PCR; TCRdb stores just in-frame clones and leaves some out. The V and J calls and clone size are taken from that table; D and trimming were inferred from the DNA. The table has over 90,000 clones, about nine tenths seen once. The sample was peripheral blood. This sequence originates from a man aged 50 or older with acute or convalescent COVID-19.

In nucleotides, the CDR3 is TGTGCCAGCAGCGCATCGACAGGGTCTGGGGCCAACGTCCTGACTTTC. Translating it yields CASSASTGSGANVLTF. The V and J genes are TRBV5-8 and TRBJ2-6, with TRBD1 matching over 7 bases. The CDR3 has 16 amino acids. Germline values: CDR1 SGHTS, CDR2 YDEGEE. The ends lost 4 bases at V and 1 base at J; junction bases unmatched: 5.